What follows are 11 T cell receptor beta chains derived from one specimen sequenced in a study of T cell responses to AZD1222 COVID-19 vaccine. Measured with immunoSEQ multiplex PCR; TCRdb has only the in-frame clones, and not every one. The sample lists around 120,000 clones, approximately 92% seen once, with more than 13% in the top ten. Sequencing used peripheral blood, obtained on day 0 of AZD1222 vaccination. The source is an adult in good health.

The chain has TRBV6-1 and TRBJ1-5; TRBD1 matches at 9 bases. This CDR3 is built from 15 residues. Germline CDR1 and CDR2: MNHNS and SASEGT. Losses at the gene ends were 2 bases for V and 5 bases for J; bases not matched to a gene: 4. CDR3 in amino acids: CASSETGGGYQPQHF. The DNA for the CDR3 is TGTGCCAGCAGTGAAACAGGGGGCGGATATCAGCCCCAGCATTTT.

The rearrangement links TRBV5-4 to TRBJ2-7, with D maybe TRBD1 (6 bases). This CDR3 comprises 15 residues. V lost 0 bases and J 1 base, leaving 11 bases between the germline ends. CDR1 is SGHNT and CDR2 is YYREEE in the germline V gene (reference sequence). The DNA for the CDR3 is TGTGCCAGCAGCTTGGTTCAGGGGCCTTCCTACGAGCAGTACTTC. Its protein is CASSLVQGPSYEQYF.

DNA of the CDR3: TGCGCCAGCAGCCAAGATAGGATCGGACAGGGAATAACTGGAAACACCATATATTTT. It specifies CASSQDRIGQGITGNTIYF. This chain connects TRBV4-3 to TRBJ1-3, with 8 bases fitting TRBD1. This CDR3 contains 19 residues. The V and J ends lost 0 bases and 2 bases, in that order; junction bases with no gene match: 12. CDR1 LGHNA and CDR2 YSLEER come from the germline V gene.

This chain uses TRBV4-3 with TRBJ2-3; D is uncertain. V lost 3 bases and J 4 bases, leaving 11 bases between the germline ends. Germline CDR1 reads LGHNA; CDR2 reads YSLEER. The CDR3 loop spans 14 amino acids. CDR3: CASSQSVGADTQYF. CDR3 in DNA: TGCGCCAGCAGCCAGAGTGTTGGGGCAGATACGCAGTATTTT.

The CDR3 loop reads CATSRDPGPIYEQYF. The DNA for the CDR3 is TGTGCCACCAGCAGAGACCCGGGACCAATCTACGAGCAGTACTTC. The J gene is TRBJ2-7, the V gene TRBV15, with D possibly being TRBD1 or TRBD2 (5 bases each). The CDR3 has 15 residues. CDR1 and CDR2 from the germline V gene are LNHNV and YYDKDF (reference sequence). V lost 0 bases, J lost 3 bases, and 12 bases lay in between. Filled out from reference TRBV15 and TRBJ2-7, the complete variable domain reads DAMVIQNPRYQVTQFGKPVTLSCSQTLNHNVMYWYQQKSSQAPKLLFHYYDKDFNNEADTPDNFQSRRPNTSFCFLDIRSPGLGDTAMYLCATSRDPGPIYEQYFGPGTRLTVT.

CDR3 loop: CASSQGNEQFF. The CDR3 nucleotides are TGTGCCAGCAGCCAAGGCAATGAGCAGTTCTTC. V usage is TRBV14 and J usage is TRBJ2-1; D gene unclear. The CDR3 has 11 residues. V was shortened by 1 base and J by 6 bases, with 1 base between the two germline ends. The germline gives CDR1 SGHDN, CDR2 FVKESK.

The chain has TRBV19 and TRBJ2-1, with D perhaps matching TRBD2 (5 bases). The CDR3 is 16 residues long. The ends were cut back, 5 bases at V and 9 bases at J, with 23 bases in the middle. The V gene's germline CDR1 is LNHDA and CDR2 SQIVND (reference sequence). CDR3 DNA: TGTGCCAGTAGTCCCGAGTACGTGGGGATAGGGAGTGAGCAGTTCTTC. It is translated as CASSPEYVGIGSEQFF. Full variable domain (rest looked up from reference TRBV19 and TRBJ2-1): DGGITQSPKYLFRKEGQNVTLSCEQNLNHDAMYWYRQDPGQGLRLIYYSQIVNDFQKGDIAEGYSVSREKKESFPLTVTSAQKNPTAFYLCASSPEYVGIGSEQFFGPGTRLTVL.

The chain has TRBV19 and TRBJ1-1, with D maybe TRBD1 (6 bases). The CDR3 runs to 16 residues. Trimming shortened V by 7 bases and J by 3 bases, and 21 bases separated the two germline ends. Looked up from germline, CDR1 is LNHDA and CDR2 is SQIVND (reference sequence). The CDR3 spells CASTSFRGLWDTEAFF. The CDR3 DNA follows: TGTGCCAGTACCTCTTTCAGGGGCTTATGGGACACTGAAGCTTTCTTT.

This sequence joins TRBV7-9 and TRBJ1-4, with D uncertain. This CDR3 spans 15 amino acids. CDR1 and CDR2 from the germline V gene are SEHNR and FQNEAQ (reference sequence). V lost 1 base and J lost 0, with 6 bases in between. The CDR3 spells CASSLGRATNEKLFF. The CDR3 region has the DNA TGTGCCAGCAGCTTAGGAAGGGCAACTAATGAAAAACTGTTTTTT.

This chain connects TRBV11-2 to TRBJ1-3, with D uncertain. The CDR3 is made up of 15 amino acids. Trimming cost V 4 bases and J 6 bases, with 16 bases left between them. Germline CDR1 is SGHAT and CDR2 is FQNNGV. The DNA of the CDR3 is TGTGCCAGCAGCTCCAGGAAAAAAAGAGAAAACACCATATATTTT. Amino acid sequence: CASSSRKKRENTIYF.

V is TRBV28 and J is TRBJ2-1; D perhaps matches TRBD2 (5 bases). CDR1 is MDHEN and CDR2 is SYDVKM in the germline V gene. CDR3 length equals 17 residues. V lost 6 bases to trimming and J lost 9 bases, with 27 bases between them. The CDR3 protein is CASRPSFGKGPLSEQFF. CDR3 in DNA: TGTGCCAGCAGGCCTTCATTCGGGAAGGGCCCCCTAAGTGAGCAGTTCTTC.